Included here is one TCR beta chain sequence, with context. Its antigen is undetermined. The data were produced by immunoSEQ multiplex PCR, yet TCRdb's version contains in-frame clones alone and is incomplete. The sample contains some 81,000 clones, 65% to 90% of which appear only once. This entry belongs to a study of OX40 agonist ivuxolimab in advanced cancers. Study overall: Dose-escalation patients suffered from hepatocellular carcinoma, melanoma, renal cell or head and neck cancer. Study-wide results and caveats: Expanded clones were, on average, more numerous among CD8+ T cells than CD4+.

The CDR3 consists of 20 residues. Germline V lookup: CDR1 MNHEY, CDR2 SMNVEV (reference sequence). V shed 5 bases, J shed 0 bases, and the junction held 17 bases outside the gene matches. This specimen consisted of CD4+ or CD8+ T cells sorted from blood, obtained in a trial of the OX40 agonist ivuxolimab. The receptor was derived from an adult with an advanced solid tumor such as melanoma, head and neck, liver or kidney cancer. This chain links TRBV27 with TRBJ2-1; TRBD1 matches at 9 bases. This CDR3 reads CASSGEPGQGFWSSYNEQFF. DNA of the CDR3: TGTGCCAGCAGTGGAGAACCGGGACAGGGTTTCTGGAGCTCCTACAATGAGCAGTTCTTC.